This T cell receptor (beta chain) was sequenced in a study of T cells in Graves' hyperthyroidism and ophthalmopathy. The CDR3 regions of TCR beta were amplified from RNA transcripts. The HTBI set primed first-round TCR CDR3 RT-PCR. From the multiplex PCR reads, TCRdb called clonotypes with MiXCR, one entry per CDR3 protein. The sample has hundreds of thousands of distinct CDR3 sequences, 45% seen once. V was clipped by 5 bases and J by 3 bases, with 13 bases between them. Germline V gene data show CDR1 as SEHNR and CDR2 as FQNEAQ (reference sequence). The CDR3 spans 14 residues. This clonotype was observed a few times.

This clonotype was sampled from an adult man with Graves' disease, either hyperthyroidism or ophthalmopathy (not recorded which). The rearrangement joins TRBV7-9 to TRBJ1-1; TRBD1 is a possible D gene (6 bases). Specimen: peripheral blood or thyroid tissue (not recorded which). Written as DNA, the CDR3 is TGTGCCAGCAGCCGAGACGGGGGCGACACTGAAGCTTTCTTT. Protein: CASSRDGGDTEAFF.